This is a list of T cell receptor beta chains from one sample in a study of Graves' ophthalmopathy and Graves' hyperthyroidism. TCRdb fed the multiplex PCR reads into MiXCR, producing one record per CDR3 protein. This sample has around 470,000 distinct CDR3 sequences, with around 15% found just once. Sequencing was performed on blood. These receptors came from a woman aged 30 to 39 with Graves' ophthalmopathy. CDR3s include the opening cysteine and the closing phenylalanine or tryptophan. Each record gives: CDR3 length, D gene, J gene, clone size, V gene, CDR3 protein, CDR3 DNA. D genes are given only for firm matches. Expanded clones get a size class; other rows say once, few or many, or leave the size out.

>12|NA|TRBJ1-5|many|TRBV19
CASNPRNQPQHF
TGTGCCAGTAATCCCAGGAATCAGCCCCAGCATTTT
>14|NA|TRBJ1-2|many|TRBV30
CAWSQNLRAYGYTF
TGTGCCTGGAGCCAAAACCTCCGGGCCTATGGCTACACCTTC
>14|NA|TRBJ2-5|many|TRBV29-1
CSVQIGGLQETQYF
TGCAGCGTTCAAATAGGGGGGCTCCAAGAGACCCAGTACTTC
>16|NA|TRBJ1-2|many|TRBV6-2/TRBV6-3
CASTDLQGYEDYGYTF
TGTGCCAGCACCGATCTCCAGGGGTACGAGGACTATGGCTACACCTTC
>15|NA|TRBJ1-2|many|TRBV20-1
CSARDAATPRPGYTF
TGCAGTGCTAGAGATGCGGCGACACCTCGGCCCGGCTACACCTTC
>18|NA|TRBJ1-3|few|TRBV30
CAWSSSRVRGFSGNTIYF
TGTGCCTGGAGCTCTTCAAGGGTTCGTGGATTTTCTGGAAACACCATATATTTT
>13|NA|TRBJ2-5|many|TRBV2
CASQKGVAGTQYF
TGTGCCAGCCAAAAGGGGGTTGCAGGGACCCAGTACTTC
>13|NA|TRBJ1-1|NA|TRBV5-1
CASQDTTNTEAFF
TGCGCCAGCCAGGACACTACGAACACTGAAGCTTTCTTT
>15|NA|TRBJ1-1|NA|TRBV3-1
CASSWGRIMNTEAFF
TGTGCCAGCAGTTGGGGCAGGATCATGAACACTGAAGCTTTCTTT
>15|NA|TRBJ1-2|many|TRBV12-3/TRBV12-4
CASSPARRTNYGYTF
TGTGCCAGCAGTCCGGCGCGCAGAACCAACTATGGCTACACCTTC
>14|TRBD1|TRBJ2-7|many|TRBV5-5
CASSQSGTGYEQYF
TGTGCCAGCAGCCAATCCGGGACAGGCTACGAGCAGTACTTC
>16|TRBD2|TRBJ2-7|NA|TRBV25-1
CASSGGTSGRTHEQYF
TGTGCCAGCAGTGGGGGGACTAGCGGGAGGACCCACGAGCAGTACTTC
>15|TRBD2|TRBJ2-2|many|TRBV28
CASSLGGANTEELFF
TGTGCCAGCAGTTTGGGAGGGGCGAACACCGAGGAGCTGTTTTTT
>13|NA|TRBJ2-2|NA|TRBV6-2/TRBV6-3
CASTPQGPRELFF
TGTGCCAGCACCCCACAGGGCCCCCGGGAGCTGTTTTTT
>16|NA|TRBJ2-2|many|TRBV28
CASSSHFARNTGELFF
TGTGCCAGCAGTTCCCACTTCGCTCGAAACACCGGGGAGCTGTTTTTT
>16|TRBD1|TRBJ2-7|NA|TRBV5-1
CASSPRGQTRVGEQYF
TGCGCCAGCAGCCCCCGGGGACAGACCCGCGTGGGCGAGCAGTACTTC
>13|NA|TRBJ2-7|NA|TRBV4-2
CASSQGPPYEQYF
TGTGCCAGCAGCCAGGGTCCCCCCTACGAGCAGTACTTC
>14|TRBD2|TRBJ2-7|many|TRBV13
CASSSTSGGYEQYF
TGTGCCAGCAGCTCCACTAGCGGGGGTTACGAGCAGTACTTC
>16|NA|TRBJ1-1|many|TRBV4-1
CASSQVKGRMNTEAFF
TGCGCCAGCAGCCAAGTAAAGGGACGGATGAACACTGAAGCTTTCTTT
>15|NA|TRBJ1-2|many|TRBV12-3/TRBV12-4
CASSLEGPAVYGYTF
TGTGCCAGCAGTTTAGAAGGGCCGGCAGTCTATGGCTACACCTTC
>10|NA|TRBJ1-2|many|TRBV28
CASLGDGYTF
TGTGCCAGCCTGGGGGATGGCTACACCTTC
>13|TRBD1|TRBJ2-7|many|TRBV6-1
CASARDRGYEQYF
TGTGCCAGCGCCCGGGACAGGGGCTACGAGCAGTACTTC
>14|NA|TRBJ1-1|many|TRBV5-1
CASHHPEENTEAFF
TGCGCCAGCCACCACCCTGAAGAGAACACTGAAGCTTTCTTT
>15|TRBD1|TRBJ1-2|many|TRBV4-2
CASSQGEGQGGGYTF
TGTGCCAGCAGCCAAGGGGAGGGACAGGGCGGTGGCTACACCTTC
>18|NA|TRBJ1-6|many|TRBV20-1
CSAREPGGGYSYNSPLHF
TGCAGTGCTAGAGAACCGGGGGGGGGATACTCCTATAATTCACCCCTCCACTTT
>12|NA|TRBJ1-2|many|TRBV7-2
CASSDGLNGYTF
TGTGCCAGCAGCGATGGACTAAATGGCTACACCTTC
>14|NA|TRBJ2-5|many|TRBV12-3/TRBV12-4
CASSFVGNQETQYF
TGTGCCAGCAGTTTTGTGGGAAACCAAGAGACCCAGTACTTC
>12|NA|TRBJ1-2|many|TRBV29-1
CSSIVEQGGYTF
TGCAGCTCCATCGTGGAACAGGGAGGCTACACCTTC
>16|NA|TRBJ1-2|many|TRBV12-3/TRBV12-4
CASSFGGGLANYGYTF
TGTGCCAGCAGTTTTGGAGGGGGGTTAGCTAACTATGGCTACACCTTC
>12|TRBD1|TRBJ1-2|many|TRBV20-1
CSAGQGTYGYTF
TGCAGTGCCGGACAGGGAACTTATGGCTACACCTTC
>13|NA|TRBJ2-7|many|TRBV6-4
CATAWTETYEQYF
TGTGCCACCGCTTGGACAGAGACCTACGAGCAGTACTTC
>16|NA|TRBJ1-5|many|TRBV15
CATSREQGLSNQPQHF
TGTGCCACCAGCAGAGAGCAGGGGTTGAGCAATCAGCCCCAGCATTTT
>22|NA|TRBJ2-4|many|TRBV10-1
CASSAPGDGDWVGLGAKNIQYF
TGCGCCAGCAGTGCTCCCGGAGACGGAGACTGGGTCGGGCTCGGGGCCAAAAACATTCAGTACTTC
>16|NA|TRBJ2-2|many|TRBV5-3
CASSATVSANTGELFF
TGTGCCAGTTCAGCGACAGTTTCCGCGAACACCGGGGAGCTGTTTTTT
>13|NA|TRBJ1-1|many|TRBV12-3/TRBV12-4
CASSFTGSTEAFF
TGTGCCAGCAGTTTCACAGGGAGCACTGAAGCTTTCTTT
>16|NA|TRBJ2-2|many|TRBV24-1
CATSDFDDPGAGELFF
TGTGCCACCAGTGATTTCGACGACCCGGGCGCCGGGGAGCTGTTTTTT
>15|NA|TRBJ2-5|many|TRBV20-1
CSASPQGPRQETQYF
TGCAGTGCTAGTCCCCAGGGTCCCCGACAAGAGACCCAGTACTTC
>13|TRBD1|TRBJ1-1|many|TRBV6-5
CASSLGQDTEAFF
TGTGCCAGCAGTTTAGGACAGGACACTGAAGCTTTCTTT
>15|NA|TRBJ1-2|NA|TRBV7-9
CASSLDGDWGITNTF
TGTGCCAGCAGCTTGGACGGTGACTGGGGCATAACGAATACCTTC
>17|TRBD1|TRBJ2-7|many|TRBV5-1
CASSNRWDRGLTYEQYF
TGCGCCAGCAGCAACCGCTGGGACAGGGGGCTGACCTACGAGCAGTACTTC
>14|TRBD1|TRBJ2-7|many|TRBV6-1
CASRDRVNSYEQYF
TGTGCCAGCAGGGACAGGGTCAACTCCTACGAGCAGTACTTC
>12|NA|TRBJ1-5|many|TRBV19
CASRFSNQPQHF
TGTGCCAGTAGGTTCTCCAATCAGCCCCAGCATTTT
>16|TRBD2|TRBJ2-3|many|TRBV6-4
CASSPSSSGNTDTQYF
TGTGCCAGCAGTCCCTCGTCTAGCGGAAACACAGATACGCAGTATTTT
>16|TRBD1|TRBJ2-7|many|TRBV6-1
CASSAWGGTGYYEQYF
TGTGCCAGCAGCGCCTGGGGGGGGACAGGGTACTACGAGCAGTACTTC